This T cell receptor beta chain was recovered during a study of radiation and T cells in renal cell carcinoma. In regard to this clone: What it binds is not known.

General study points: Tumor samples were small regions of roughly 1 g. In nephrectomy-only tumors, top 100 clonotypes averaged 43%, versus 54% irradiated. Irradiated tumors held more dominant CDR3 motifs than control tumors.

The treatment is: 15 Gy SBRT to primary tumor, nephrectomy 4 weeks later. Nephrectomy followed 15 Gy stereotactic body radiation by 4 weeks. TCRdb's table, derived via immunoSEQ multiplex PCR, lists solely in-frame clones and lacks some. The table includes approximately 17,000 clones, roughly 50% detected once. This CDR3 has 16 amino acids. Germline V CDR1 and CDR2: SGHRS, YFSETQ. V dropped 5 bases and J dropped 5; count of bases not matched to a gene: 5. The sample in question was tumor tissue, obtained from a patient whose treatment included radiotherapy and nephrectomy. This sequence originates from a woman aged 55-75 years with renal cell carcinoma. The chain uses TRBV5-1 and TRBJ2-2, with 14 bases fitting TRBD2. The CDR3 DNA is TGCGCCAGCAGGGGACTAGCGGGAGTCGAAACCGGGGAGCTGTTTTTT. Its translation: CASRGLAGVETGELFF. Full variable domain (outside the CDR3, taken from reference TRBV5-1 and TRBJ2-2): KAGVTQTPRYLIKTRGQQVTLSCSPISGHRSVSWYQQTPGQGLQFLFEYFSETQRNKGNFPGRFSGRQFSNSRSEMNVSTLELGDSALYLCASRGLAGVETGELFFGEGSRLTVL.